The 17 T cell receptor beta chains reported below all come from one sample, sequenced in a study of blood T cell repertoires in COVID-19. TCRdb's copy holds only in-frame clones and misses some; the assay was immunoSEQ multiplex PCR. This sample yields under 300,000 clones, of which roughly 85% are seen a single time; 2.5% to 3.5% belongs to the top ten. The sample comprised peripheral blood. Receptor source: a woman in her 30s with active or convalescent COVID-19.

This sequence joins TRBV24-1 and TRBJ2-1, with TRBD1 matching over 8 bases. CDR3 length: 14 residues. Germline values: CDR1 KGHDR, CDR2 SFDVKD. V lost 9 bases to trimming and J lost 2 bases; unmatched junction nucleotides: 5. In DNA, the CDR3 is TGTGCCACCGGAGGACAGGGCGCCTACAATGAGCAGTTCTTC. Translating gives CATGGQGAYNEQFF.

In this sample, this clone turned up a few times. This sample also contains other DNA sequences that code for the same CDR3. J is TRBJ2-2 and V is TRBV3-1 (or the pseudogene TRBV3-2); maybe TRBD1 (5 bases). The V and J ends lost 1 base and 7 bases respectively, with 10 bases between them. CDR3 length: 14 amino acids. Germline V gene lookup returns CDR1 LGHDT and CDR2 YNNKEL (reference sequence). For the CDR3, the DNA is TGTGCCAGCAGCCAAGTAAGGGGTGGCGGGGAGCTGTTTTTT. Translated, it gives CASSQVRGGGELFF.

This clone occurred once. V and J are TRBV9 and TRBJ1-6; D is perhaps TRBD1 (5 bases). Trimming removed 4 bases from V and 7 bases from J, with 12 bases in between. The CDR3 contains 14 residues. CDR1 SGDLS and CDR2 YYNGEE come from the germline V gene. The CDR3, as DNA: TGTGCCAGCAGCCCCCGGGGGGGGAATTCACCCCTCCACTTT. Its protein is CASSPRGGNSPLHF.

V usage is TRBV6-5 and J usage is TRBJ2-3; the match to TRBD1 covers 8 bases. The junction had 6 bases not matched to a gene; V was cut back by 2 bases and J by 5 bases. The CDR3 covers 15 residues. The germline V gene encodes CDR1 MNHEY and CDR2 SVGAGI. The CDR3 coding sequence is TGTGCCAGCAGTTACGGCGCCACAGGGGGAGATACGCAGTATTTT. It translates to CASSYGATGGDTQYF.

This clone was seen more than once but under ten times. The chain recombines TRBV10-3 with TRBJ1-1; 9 bases are a match to TRBD1. The CDR3 has 15 residues. The germline gives CDR1 ENHRY, CDR2 SYGVKD. The ends lost 5 bases at V and 1 base at J; junction bases unmatched: 5. The CDR3 bases are TGTGCCATCAGTCGGACAGGGGATCGGAACACTGAAGCTTTCTTT. Translating it yields CAISRTGDRNTEAFF.

This clone was observed once. The sample contains more than one DNA sequence encoding this CDR3. The chain couples TRBV6-5 to TRBJ2-1; 7 positions agree with TRBD1. Germline V gene data show CDR1 as MNHEY and CDR2 as SVGAGI. The CDR3 sequence is 16 residues long. V was clipped by 0 bases and J by 3 bases; unmatched bases: 5. This chain's CDR3 is CASSYSAGGFYNEQFF. The CDR3 DNA follows: TGTGCCAGCAGTTACTCGGCAGGGGGTTTCTACAATGAGCAGTTCTTC.

This chain joins TRBV10-3 and TRBJ1-6; 7 bases are a match to TRBD1. Germline V gives CDR1 ENHRY, CDR2 SYGVKD. With 4 bases clipped from V and 6 bases from J, the junction kept 12 bases outside the gene matches. The CDR3 length is 17 residues. The CDR3 loop is CAISAGDRVTANSPLHF. CDR3 DNA sequence: TGTGCCATCAGTGCTGGTGACAGGGTGACGGCTAATTCACCCCTCCACTTT.

The gene calls are TRBV9 and TRBJ1-2, with TRBD1 matching over 7 bases. This CDR3 region has 15 residues. Germline lookup yields CDR1 SGDLS and CDR2 YYNGEE. V gave up 3 bases and J gave up 5 bases; unmatched junction bases: 10. CDR3 in DNA: TGTGCCAGCAGCGAGGACAGGCCGGGGGTGTATGGCTACACCTTC. This translates into CASSEDRPGVYGYTF.

As regards this clone: Other DNA sequences from this sample encode an identical CDR3 as well. The chain couples TRBV3-1 (or the pseudogene TRBV3-2) to TRBJ2-5; D gene unclear. This CDR3 has 11 amino acids. CDR1 and CDR2 (germline): LGHDT, YNNKEL (reference sequence). Trimming took 4 bases from V and 2 from J, leaving 2 bases between them. CDR3 coding DNA: TGTGCCAGCAGCCTACAAGAGACCCAGTACTTC. Its protein product is CASSLQETQYF.

The V and J genes are TRBV20-1 and TRBJ1-1; D unclear. CDR1 DFQATT and CDR2 SNEGSKA come from the germline V gene (reference sequence). Trimming took 3 bases from V and 0 from J, leaving 8 bases between them. This CDR3 region has 13 residues. CDR3 nucleotides: TGCAGTGCTAGTCCCTCCCTGAACACTGAAGCTTTCTTT. Translated: CSASPSLNTEAFF.

This rearrangement joins TRBV2 to TRBJ2-5; a weak D match, TRBD1 (5 bases). This CDR3 region has 13 residues. Trimming removed 6 bases at V and 5 bases at J, with 13 bases between. Germline V gives CDR1 SNHLY, CDR2 FYNNEI. The CDR3 DNA follows: TGTGCCAGCAGAGACAGCCCGCGGGAGACCCAGTACTTC. Its protein is CASRDSPRETQYF.

The chain combines TRBV2 with TRBJ1-2, with D unclear. With 6 bases removed from V and 4 bases from J, the gap between germline ends came to 9 bases. The CDR3 runs 12 residues. The germline V gene has CDR1 SNHLY and CDR2 FYNNEI. Here the CDR3 reads CASRDGSYGYTF. CDR3 sequence (DNA): TGTGCCAGCAGGGACGGGAGCTATGGCTACACCTTC.

The chain carries TRBV13 and TRBJ1-3; 7 bases align to TRBD1. Germline lookup yields CDR1 PRHDT and CDR2 FYEKMQ (reference sequence). The CDR3 totals 14 residues. V shed 8 bases and J 4 bases; nucleotides not matched to a gene: 8. The CDR3 nucleotides read TGTGCCAGCCGTATTACAGGGGTCGGAAACACCATATATTTT. It codes for CASRITGVGNTIYF.

This clone was observed a single time. The chain combines TRBV19 with TRBJ2-3, with 9 bases that match TRBD2. Germline CDR1 and CDR2: LNHDA and SQIVND (reference sequence). The CDR3 extends over 13 amino acids. Trimming took 6 bases from V and 6 from J; bases not matched to a gene: 4. The DNA of the CDR3 is TGTGCCAGTAGGGCTAGCGGGGTGGATACGCAGTATTTT. Translating it yields CASRASGVDTQYF. The full variable domain, in which reference TRBV19 and TRBJ2-3 provide the parts outside the CDR3, is DGGITQSPKYLFRKEGQNVTLSCEQNLNHDAMYWYRQDPGQGLRLIYYSQIVNDFQKGDIAEGYSVSREKKESFPLTVTSAQKNPTAFYLCASRASGVDTQYFGPGTRLTVL.

V usage is TRBV6-5 and J usage is TRBJ1-5, with D perhaps TRBD1 (6 bases). The V gene lost 8 bases and the J gene lost 5 bases, with 10 bases spanning the gap. Germline-derived CDR1 and CDR2 are MNHEY and SVGAGI. The CDR3 is made up of 12 amino acids. CDR3: CASGQPYQPQHF. As DNA, the CDR3 is TGTGCCAGCGGACAGCCATATCAGCCCCAGCATTTT.

This rearrangement joins TRBV7-9 to TRBJ1-1; 7 nucleotides match TRBD1. Unmatched junction bases numbered 7, after V lost 2 bases and J lost 7 bases. The V gene's germline CDR1 is SEHNR and CDR2 FQNEAQ (reference sequence). The CDR3 is made up of 14 amino acids. This CDR3 is CASSLPGQQLEAFF. CDR3 DNA: TGTGCCAGCAGCTTACCGGGACAGCAACTTGAAGCTTTCTTT.

This chain uses TRBV10-3 with TRBJ1-6; D is possibly TRBD1 (6 bases). This CDR3 is 15 amino acids long. Looked up from germline, CDR1 is ENHRY and CDR2 is SYGVKD. Between the trimmed V and J ends, which lost 6 bases and 7 bases, there was a span of 16 bases. The CDR3 loop reads CAISLQGSGNSPLHF. CDR3 nucleotide sequence: TGTGCCATCAGCCTACAGGGATCTGGGAATTCACCCCTCCACTTT.